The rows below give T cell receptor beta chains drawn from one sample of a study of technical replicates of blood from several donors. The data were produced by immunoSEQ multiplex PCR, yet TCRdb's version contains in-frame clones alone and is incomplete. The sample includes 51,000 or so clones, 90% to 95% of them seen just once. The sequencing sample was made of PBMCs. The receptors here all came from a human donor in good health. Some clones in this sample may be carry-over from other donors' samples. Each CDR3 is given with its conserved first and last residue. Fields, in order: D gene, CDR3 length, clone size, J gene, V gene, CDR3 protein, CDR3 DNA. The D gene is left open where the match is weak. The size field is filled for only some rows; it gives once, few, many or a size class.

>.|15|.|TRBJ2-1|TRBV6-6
CASSYSGGPYNEQFF
TGTGCCAGCAGTTACTCTGGCGGCCCCTACAATGAGCAGTTCTTC
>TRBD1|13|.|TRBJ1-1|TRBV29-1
CSVSYRGDTEAFF
TGCAGCGTTTCTTACAGGGGTGACACTGAAGCTTTCTTT
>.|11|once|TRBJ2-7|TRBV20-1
CSAMSGNEQYF
TGCAGTGCCATGTCCGGGAACGAGCAGTACTTC
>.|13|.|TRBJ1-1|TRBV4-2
CASSQGGGGEAFF
TGTGCCAGCAGCCAAGGGGGAGGAGGTGAAGCTTTCTTT
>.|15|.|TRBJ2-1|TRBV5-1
CASSLLGGSYNEQFF
TGCGCCAGCAGCTTGTTGGGAGGCTCCTACAATGAGCAGTTCTTC
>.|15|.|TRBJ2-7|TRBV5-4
CASSLVSMGMREQYF
TGTGCCAGCAGCTTGGTCTCTATGGGCATGAGAGAGCAGTACTTC
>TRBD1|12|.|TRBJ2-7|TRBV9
CASSTQTGKQYF
TGTGCCAGCAGCACCCAGACAGGGAAGCAGTACTTC
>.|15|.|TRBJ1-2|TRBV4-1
CASSGRDTRNYGYTF
TGCGCCAGCAGCGGACGGGACACAAGAAACTATGGCTACACCTTC
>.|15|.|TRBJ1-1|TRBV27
CASRSGAGAITEAFF
TGTGCCAGCAGGTCAGGGGCGGGGGCGATCACTGAAGCTTTCTTT
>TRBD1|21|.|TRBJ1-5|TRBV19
CASSIYPQRTGQGYSNQPQHF
TGTGCCAGTAGTATATACCCCCAACGGACAGGCCAGGGCTATAGCAATCAGCCCCAGCATTTT
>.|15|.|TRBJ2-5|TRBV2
CASIQRQGSGETQYF
TGTGCCAGCATCCAAAGGCAGGGGTCGGGTGAGACCCAGTACTTC
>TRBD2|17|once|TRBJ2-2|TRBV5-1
CASSARGTSGGTGELFF
TGCGCCAGCAGCGCCCGCGGGACTAGCGGGGGAACCGGGGAGCTGTTTTTT
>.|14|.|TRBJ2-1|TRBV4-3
CASSQDYSYNEQFF
TGCGCCAGCAGCCAGGACTATTCCTACAATGAGCAGTTCTTC
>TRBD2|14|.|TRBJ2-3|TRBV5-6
CASSSDGRWNTQYF
TGTGCCAGCAGCTCCGACGGGAGGTGGAATACGCAGTATTTT
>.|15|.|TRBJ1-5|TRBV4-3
CASSIRHSSNQPQHF
TGCGCCAGCAGCATTCGACATTCAAGCAATCAGCCCCAGCATTTT
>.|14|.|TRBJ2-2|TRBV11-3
CASSFGGPTGELFF
TGTGCCAGCAGCTTCGGGGGGCCCACCGGGGAGCTGTTTTTT
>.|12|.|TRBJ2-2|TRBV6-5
CASSRGTGELFF
TGTGCCAGCAGTCGGGGCACCGGGGAGCTGTTTTTT
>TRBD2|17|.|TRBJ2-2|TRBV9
CASSVGNSGRGTGELFF
TGTGCCAGCAGCGTAGGGAATAGCGGGAGAGGAACCGGGGAGCTGTTTTTT
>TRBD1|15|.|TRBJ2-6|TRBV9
CASSATGAGANVLTF
TGTGCCAGCAGCGCGACAGGGGCCGGGGCCAACGTCCTGACTTTC
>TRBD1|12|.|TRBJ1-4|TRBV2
CASKAGGEKLFF
TGTGCCAGCAAAGCAGGGGGCGAAAAACTGTTTTTT
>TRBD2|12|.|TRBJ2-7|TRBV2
CATGGGFGEQYF
TGTGCCACCGGCGGGGGTTTTGGAGAGCAGTACTTC
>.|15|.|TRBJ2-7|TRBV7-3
CASSPSRGDSYEQYF
TGTGCCAGCAGCCCCTCTCGCGGAGATTCTTACGAGCAGTACTTC
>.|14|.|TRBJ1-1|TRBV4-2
CASSVRDGTPEAFF
TGTGCCAGCAGCGTGCGGGACGGTACACCTGAAGCTTTCTTT
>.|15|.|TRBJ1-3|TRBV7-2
CASSRDSSPGNTIYF
TGTGCCAGCAGCCGGGACTCTTCCCCTGGAAACACCATATATTTT
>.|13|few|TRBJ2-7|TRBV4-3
CASSQGQFYEQYF
TGCGCCAGCAGCCAAGGACAGTTCTACGAGCAGTACTTC
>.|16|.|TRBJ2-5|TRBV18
CASSSSVGGPVETQYF
TGTGCCAGCTCATCGTCGGTGGGGGGGCCGGTGGAGACCCAGTACTTC
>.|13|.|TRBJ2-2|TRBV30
CAWGYRNTGELFF
TGTGCCTGGGGTTACAGGAACACCGGGGAGCTGTTTTTT
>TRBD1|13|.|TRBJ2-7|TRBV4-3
CASSLDRAYEQYF
TGCGCCAGCAGCCTCGACAGGGCCTACGAGCAGTACTTC
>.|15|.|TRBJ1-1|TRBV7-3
CASSPYAGTTTEAFF
TGTGCCAGCAGCCCCTACGCAGGGACAACCACTGAAGCTTTCTTT
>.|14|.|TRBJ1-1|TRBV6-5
CASSYSRADTEAFF
TGTGCCAGCAGTTACTCGAGGGCAGACACTGAAGCTTTCTTT
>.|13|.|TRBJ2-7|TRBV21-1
CASSANRGRVQYF
TGTGCCAGCAGCGCCAACAGGGGGCGCGTACAGTACTTC
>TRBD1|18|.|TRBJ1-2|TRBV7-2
CASSPYFNSGGANYGYTF
TGTGCCAGCAGCCCTTACTTCAATTCAGGGGGCGCGAACTATGGCTACACCTTC
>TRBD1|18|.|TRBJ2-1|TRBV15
CATSSHQGAARFYNEQFF
TGTGCCACCAGCAGTCATCAGGGGGCCGCCCGTTTCTACAATGAGCAGTTCTTC
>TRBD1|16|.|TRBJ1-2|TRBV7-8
CASSLVQPDRGRGYTF
TGTGCCAGCAGCTTAGTACAACCTGACAGGGGGCGCGGCTACACCTTC
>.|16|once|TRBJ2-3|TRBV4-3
CASSRGVAYSTDTQYF
TGCGCCAGCAGCCGGGGGGTGGCCTACAGCACAGATACGCAGTATTTT
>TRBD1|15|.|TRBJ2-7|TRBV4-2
CASSQDLAGGYEQYF
TGTGCCAGCAGCCAAGATCTCGCAGGGGGCTACGAGCAGTACTTC
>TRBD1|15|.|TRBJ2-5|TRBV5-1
CASSQGAGGWETQYF
TGCGCCAGCAGCCAGGGGGCCGGGGGCTGGGAGACCCAGTACTTC
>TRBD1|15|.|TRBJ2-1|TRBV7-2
CASRSSGGLHNEQFF
TGTGCCAGCCGATCCTCAGGGGGTCTTCACAATGAGCAGTTCTTC
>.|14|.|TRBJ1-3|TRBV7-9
CASSLLGSGNTIYF
TGTGCCAGCAGCCTGCTCGGCTCTGGAAACACCATATATTTT
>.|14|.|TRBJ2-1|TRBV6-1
CASQTGTPAREQFF
TGTGCCAGCCAAACCGGGACTCCTGCCAGGGAGCAGTTCTTC
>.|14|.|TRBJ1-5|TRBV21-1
CASRTEGFGQPQHF
TGTGCCAGCAGGACGGAGGGGTTTGGGCAGCCCCAGCATTTT
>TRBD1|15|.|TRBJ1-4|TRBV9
CASSMTTGTNEKLFF
TGTGCCAGCAGCATGACGACAGGGACTAATGAAAAACTGTTTTTT
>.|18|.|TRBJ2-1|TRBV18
CASSANPIAASSYNEQFF
TGTGCCAGCTCAGCCAACCCTATAGCGGCCAGCTCCTACAATGAGCAGTTCTTC
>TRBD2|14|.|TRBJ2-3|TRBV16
CASSPYSGSSSWYF
TGTGCCAGCAGCCCTTACAGCGGGAGCTCCAGTTGGTATTTT
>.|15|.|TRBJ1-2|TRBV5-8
CASSLVLGSLEGYTF
TGTGCCAGCAGCTTGGTTCTCGGGAGCCTAGAGGGCTACACCTTC
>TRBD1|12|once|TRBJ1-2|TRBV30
CAWVQGNYGYTF
TGTGCCTGGGTACAGGGGAACTATGGCTACACCTTC
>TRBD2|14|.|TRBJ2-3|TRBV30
CASGLAGGGDTQYF
TGTGCCTCGGGACTAGCGGGAGGTGGAGATACGCAGTATTTT
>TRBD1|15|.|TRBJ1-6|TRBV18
CASSPYDRGDSPLHF
TGTGCCAGCTCACCGTACGACAGGGGGGATTCACCCCTCCACTTT
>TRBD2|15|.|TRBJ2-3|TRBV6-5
CASRFLAGSTDTQYF
TGTGCCAGCAGATTTCTAGCGGGGTCCACAGATACGCAGTATTTT
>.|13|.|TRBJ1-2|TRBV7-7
CASSLHGPTGYTF
TGTGCCAGCAGCTTACACGGTCCAACGGGCTACACCTTC